The 19 T cell receptor beta chains listed next were all sequenced from one sample in a study of post-analysis software for immune sequencing data. Study results and limitations: Controls showed lower frequencies than patients for roughly five TRBV segments, and TRBV5-6, TRBV5-1 and TRBV20-1 were among these.

No antigen is known for these receptors. Incorporated into the TCR beta cDNA libraries were unique molecular identifiers, which served to reduce PCR and sequencing biases. From the PCR reads, TCRdb called clonotypes with MiXCR, one entry per CDR3 protein. The sample lists roughly 600,000 distinct CDR3 sequences, about 40% occurring once. The material sequenced was blood. These TCRs come from a girl between 10 and 17 years old with multiple sclerosis.

Only a few counts were recorded for this clonotype. This rearrangement joins TRBV10-3 to TRBJ2-7; 11 bases agree with TRBD2. V was clipped by 3 bases and J by 6 bases; unmatched bases: 7. The V gene's germline CDR1 is ENHRY and CDR2 SYGVKD. CDR3 length: 15 amino acids. The CDR3 protein is CAISDGTSGGGEQYF. In DNA, the CDR3 is TGTGCCATCAGTGATGGGACTAGCGGAGGAGGCGAGCAGTACTTC.

For the CDR3, the DNA is TGTGCCAGCAGAGACGATCGCAATCAGCCCCAGCATTTT. Encoded protein: CASRDDRNQPQHF. The J gene is TRBJ1-5, the V gene TRBV2; D is unclear. The CDR3 sequence is 13 residues long. The V and J ends lost 6 bases and 2 bases respectively, with 8 bases between them. The germline V gene has CDR1 SNHLY and CDR2 FYNNEI. The entire variable domain, with the rest obtained from reference TRBV2 and TRBJ1-5, is as follows: EPEVTQTPSHQVTQMGQEVILRCVPISNHLYFYWYRQILGQKVEFLVSFYNNEISEKSEIFDDQFSVERPDGSNFTLKIRSTKLEDSAMYFCASRDDRNQPQHFGDGTRLSIL.

This chain uses TRBV6-5 with TRBJ2-2; maybe TRBD2 (5 bases). Trimming shortened V by 5 bases and J by 0 bases, and 10 bases separated the two germline ends. Germline V lookup: CDR1 MNHEY, CDR2 SVGAGI. The CDR3 runs to 15 residues. The CDR3 sequence is CASSPDFANTGELFF. CDR3 nucleotides: TGTGCCAGCAGTCCGGACTTCGCGAACACCGGGGAGCTGTTTTTT.

The V and J genes are TRBV5-1 and TRBJ2-5; the D is unclear. V lost 2 bases and J lost 5, with 4 bases in between. Germline loops: CDR1 SGHRS, CDR2 YFSETQ. The CDR3 covers 11 residues. The CDR3 loop reads CASSLHETQYF. The DNA for the CDR3 is TGCGCCAGCAGCTTACACGAGACCCAGTACTTC.

The chain employs TRBV9 and TRBJ2-7; TRBD1 is a possible D gene (7 bases). The V and J ends lost 3 bases and 6 bases respectively, with 16 bases between them. This CDR3 contains 14 residues. Germline CDR1 reads SGDLS; CDR2 reads YYNGEE. CDR3 DNA: TGTGCCAGCAGCGAGGGGGGACAGTCCGTCGAGCAGTACTTC. This encodes CASSEGGQSVEQYF.

Note on this clonotype: One end of the junction is discordant with germline, which a read error may explain. This chain uses TRBV7-3 with TRBJ2-6; D is perhaps TRBD1 (5 bases). The CDR3 spans 18 residues. CDR1 SGHTA and CDR2 FQGTGA come from the germline V gene. This CDR3 is CASSPHSGTLSGADVLTF. In DNA form, the CDR3 reads TGTGCCAGCAGCCCCCACTCGGGCACACTCTCTGGGGCCGACGTCCTGACTTTC.

This chain joins TRBV4-1 and TRBJ2-1, with 8 nucleotides matching TRBD2. The CDR3 loop spans 15 amino acids. V lost 2 bases, J lost 5 bases, and 5 bases stayed unmatched. CDR1 and CDR2 (germline): MGHRA, YSYEKL. As DNA, the CDR3 is TGCGCCAGCAGCCAAAAAACTAGCGGACACAATGAGCAGTTCTTC. Amino acids: CASSQKTSGHNEQFF.

The chain has TRBV5-6 and TRBJ2-5; 7 bases fit TRBD1. CDR3 size: 15 residues. Germline trimming cut 0 bases from V and 4 bases from J; bases unmatched to any gene: 6. Germline assignment: CDR1 SGHDT and CDR2 YYEEEE. DNA for the CDR3: TGTGCCAGCAGCTTGGAGGTGGGACAGCTAGAGACCCAGTACTTC. Amino acids: CASSLEVGQLETQYF.

The chain is built from TRBV4-1 and TRBJ1-6, with D hard to call. The germline CDR1 and CDR2 sequences are MGHRA and YSYEKL. V shed 6 bases and J shed 14 bases, with 11 bases lying between them. This CDR3 has 11 residues. The CDR3 DNA reads TGCGCCAGCAGTCGCGGGGAAGCCCTCCACTTT. This codes for CASSRGEALHF.

The table lists this clonotype with a few counts. The V call is TRBV9, the J call TRBJ1-1; TRBD1 matches 9 bases. After removal of 3 bases from V and 0 bases from J, the junction contained 3 bases not matched to a gene. CDR3 length equals 15 residues. From germline, CDR1 is SGDLS and CDR2 YYNGEE. The CDR3 region is CASSAGTGLNTEAFF. CDR3 sequence (DNA): TGTGCCAGCAGCGCCGGGACAGGGTTGAACACTGAAGCTTTCTTT.

For this clonotype: The junction shows a germline mismatch at one end, possibly a read error. This chain links TRBV5-1 with TRBJ2-1; D possibly corresponds to TRBD2 (5 bases). The CDR3 totals 16 residues. CDR1 is SGHRS and CDR2 is YFSETQ in the germline V gene. The CDR3 coding sequence is TGCGCCGGCAGCTTGTCCCTCGTAAAGCGGTTCAATGAGCAGTTCTTC. This encodes CAGSLSLVKRFNEQFF.

The chain carries TRBV5-1 and TRBJ2-7; 8 bases agree with TRBD2. The tail of the sequence fits TRBJ2-5 better, so the J call may be wrong. Germline CDR1 reads SGHRS; CDR2 reads YFSETQ. This CDR3 is built from 16 residues. In DNA, the CDR3 is TGCGCCAGCAGCTTGGCCTGGGCGGGAGGTGGAGAGACCCAGTACTTC. Protein: CASSLAWAGGGETQYF.

In this sample, this clonotype turned up a few times. The rearrangement joins TRBV30 to TRBJ1-2, with D perhaps matching TRBD1 (6 bases). The CDR3 length is 12 residues. Germline CDR1 reads GTSNPN; CDR2 reads SVGIG (reference sequence). The V end was cut by 3 bases, the J end by 6 bases, with 11 bases between. The CDR3 nucleotides are TGTGCCTGGAGCTCCACAGGGCATGGCTACACCTTC. Translated: CAWSSTGHGYTF.

The rearrangement links TRBV29-1 to TRBJ2-1; 8 nucleotides line up with TRBD2. This CDR3 is 15 amino acids long. In germline, CDR1 is SQVTM, CDR2 ANQGSEA. V was pared by 4 bases and J by 4 bases, with 9 bases of the junction left unmatched. CDR3 protein: CSVAPGGPEYNEQFF. The CDR3 nucleotides are TGCAGCGTTGCGCCGGGAGGGCCGGAATACAATGAGCAGTTCTTC.

This clonotype occurred a few times. The chain links TRBV12-3 or TRBV12-4 to TRBJ2-7; tentatively, D is TRBD2 (6 bases). There are 16 residues in the CDR3. The V end was cut by 6 bases, the J end by 0 bases, with 18 bases between. Written as DNA, the CDR3 is TGTGCCAGCAGCCCCGGGCGGGGAGGATTCTCCTACGAGCAGTACTTC. Its protein product is CASSPGRGGFSYEQYF.

In its sample, this clonotype was seen once. The V gene is TRBV5-6, the J gene TRBJ1-2; 7 nucleotides align to TRBD1. Germline CDR1 is SGHDT and CDR2 is YYEEEE. V lost 0 bases, J lost 2 bases, and 7 bases stayed unmatched. The CDR3 contains 16 residues. The chain's CDR3 is CASSLGERGLNYGYTF. For the CDR3, the DNA is TGTGCCAGCAGCTTGGGCGAAAGGGGGCTCAACTATGGCTACACCTTC.

The V gene is TRBV19, the J gene TRBJ2-5; D might be TRBD2 (6 bases). The CDR3 spans 15 residues. The germline V gene encodes CDR1 LNHDA and CDR2 SQIVND (reference sequence). V lost 5 bases and J lost 5, with 18 bases in between. In DNA, the CDR3 is TGTGCCAGTAGTCCCTCAAGCGGCGGGGTGGAGACCCAGTACTTC. Translated, it gives CASSPSSGGVETQYF.

This chain joins TRBV4-1 and TRBJ1-4, with 11 bases matching TRBD1. Germline values: CDR1 MGHRA, CDR2 YSYEKL. The V segment lost 3 bases and the J segment 8 bases; nucleotides outside the gene matches: 5. This CDR3 has 15 residues. CDR3: CASSQLGQGGEKLFF. DNA of the CDR3: TGCGCCAGCAGCCAGCTGGGACAGGGGGGCGAAAAACTGTTTTTT.

The rearrangement uses TRBV20-1 and TRBJ2-3; D possibly matches TRBD1 or TRBD2 (5 bases each). CDR3 size: 13 residues. V was cut by 7 bases and J by 0 bases, with 11 bases left in between. Germline loops: CDR1 DFQATT, CDR2 SNEGSKA (reference sequence). For the CDR3, the DNA is TGCAGTGGCCCGGGACCGAGCACAGATACGCAGTATTTT. This gives the protein CSGPGPSTDTQYF.